This TCR beta chain came from a study of blood T cell repertoires in COVID-19. Study-level background: COVID-19 samples, acute and convalescent, were from the United States, Italy and Spain.

The CDR3 totals 16 residues. CDR1 is SGDLS and CDR2 is YYNGEE in the germline V gene. The trim removed 0 bases at V and 6 bases at J, leaving 11 bases unmatched. Per the original methods: Quantification of nucleated cells was approximated via reference gene primer amplification. Here immunoSEQ multiplex PCR was the method, and the copy in TCRdb shows in-frame clones only, minus some. D and trimming come from the DNA, and the V and J calls and clone size come from that table. Of 84,000 or so clones in the sample, about three quarters are singletons; the top ten hold around 50%. The clonotype originates from a human donor in a cohort sampled during active COVID-19. This chain connects TRBV9 to TRBJ2-7, with 8 bases matching TRBD2. The material sequenced was peripheral blood. In DNA, the CDR3 is TGTGCCAGCAGCGTAGGGGTAGGAGCGGGAGCTACCGAGCAGTACTTC. The encoded protein is CASSVGVGAGATEQYF. Based on the CDR3 plus reference TRBV9 and TRBJ2-7, the full variable domain is DSGVTQTPKHLITATGQRVTLRCSPRSGDLSVYWYQQSLDQGLQFLIQYYNGEERAKGNILERFSAQQFPDLHSELNLSSLELGDSALYFCASSVGVGAGATEQYFGPGTRLTVT.